This entry describes one TCR beta chain. V gave up 0 bases and J gave up 3 bases, with 11 bases separating them. This CDR3 has 16 amino acids. The germline V gene has CDR1 MNHEY and CDR2 SVGAGI. The sample originates from a study of blood T cell repertoires in COVID-19. Per the original methods: Amplification of reference gene primers provided the estimated nucleated cell counts. Profiled with immunoSEQ multiplex PCR; TCRdb holds only in-frame clones, not every one. V, J and clone size were drawn from that table, and D and trimming were deduced from the DNA. Here the sample spans under 150,000 clones, about nine tenths being singletons.

Material for sequencing was peripheral blood. The receptor was derived from a woman aged 45-65 years with acute or convalescent COVID-19. The gene calls are TRBV6-5 and TRBJ1-4; D remains unclear. The CDR3 region is CASSYSRGSANEKLFF. CDR3 DNA sequence: TGTGCCAGCAGTTACTCGAGAGGGTCGGCTAATGAAAAACTGTTTTTT.